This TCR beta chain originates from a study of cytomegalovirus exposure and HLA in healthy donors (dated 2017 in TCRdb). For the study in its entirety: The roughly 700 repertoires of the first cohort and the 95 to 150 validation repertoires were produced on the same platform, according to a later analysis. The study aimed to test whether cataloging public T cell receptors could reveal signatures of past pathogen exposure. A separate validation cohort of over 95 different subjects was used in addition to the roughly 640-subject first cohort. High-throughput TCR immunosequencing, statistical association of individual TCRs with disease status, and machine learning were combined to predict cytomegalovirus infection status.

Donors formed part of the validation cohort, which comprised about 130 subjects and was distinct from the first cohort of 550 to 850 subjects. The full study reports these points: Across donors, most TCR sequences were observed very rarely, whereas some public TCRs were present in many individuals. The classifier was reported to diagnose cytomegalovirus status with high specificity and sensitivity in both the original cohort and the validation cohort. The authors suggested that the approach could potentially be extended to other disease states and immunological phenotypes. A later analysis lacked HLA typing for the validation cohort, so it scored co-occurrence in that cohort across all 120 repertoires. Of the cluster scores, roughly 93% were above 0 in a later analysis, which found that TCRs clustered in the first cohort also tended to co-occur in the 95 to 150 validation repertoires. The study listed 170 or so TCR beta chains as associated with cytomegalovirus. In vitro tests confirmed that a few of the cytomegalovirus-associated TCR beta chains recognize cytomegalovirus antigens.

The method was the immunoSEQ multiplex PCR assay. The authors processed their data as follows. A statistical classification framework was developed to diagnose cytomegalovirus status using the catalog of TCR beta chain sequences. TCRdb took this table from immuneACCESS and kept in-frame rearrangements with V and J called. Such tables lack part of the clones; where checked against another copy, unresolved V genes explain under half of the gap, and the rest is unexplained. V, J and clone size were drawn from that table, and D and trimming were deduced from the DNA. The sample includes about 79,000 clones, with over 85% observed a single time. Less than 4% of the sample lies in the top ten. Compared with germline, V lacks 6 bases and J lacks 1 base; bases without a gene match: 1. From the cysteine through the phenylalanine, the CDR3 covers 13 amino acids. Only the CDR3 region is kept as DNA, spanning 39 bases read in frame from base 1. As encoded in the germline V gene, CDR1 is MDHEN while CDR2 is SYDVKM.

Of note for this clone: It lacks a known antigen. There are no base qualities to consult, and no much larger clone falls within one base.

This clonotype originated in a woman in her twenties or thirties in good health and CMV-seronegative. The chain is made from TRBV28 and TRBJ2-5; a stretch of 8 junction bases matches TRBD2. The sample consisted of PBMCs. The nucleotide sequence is TGTGCCAGCAGGGGGACTAGCCAAGAGACCCAGTACTTC. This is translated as CASRGTSQETQYF.